This entry lists 8 T cell receptor beta chains sequenced from one sample in a study of T cells in localized non-small cell lung cancer. The data were produced by immunoSEQ multiplex PCR, yet TCRdb's version contains in-frame clones alone and is incomplete. Of 2,500 to 3,000 clones in the sample, roughly 32% were seen once. This specimen consisted of lung tumor tissue, obtained before any cancer treatment. The receptors stem from a female donor older than 55 with stage II squamous cell lung carcinoma.

V is TRBV9 and J is TRBJ2-5; tentative D call: TRBD2 (6 bases). CDR3 length: 15 residues. V lost 4 bases, J lost 4 bases, and 17 bases lay in between. Looked up from germline, CDR1 is SGDLS and CDR2 is YYNGEE. The CDR3 region is CASSPRGQGGETQYF. The CDR3 DNA follows: TGTGCCAGCAGCCCCCGAGGTCAGGGAGGAGAGACCCAGTACTTC.

This clone has just a few counts. The CDR3 region is CASSPAGGSTGELFF. CDR3 DNA: TGTGCCAGCAGCCCGGCGGGGGGGAGCACCGGGGAGCTGTTTTTT. This chain connects TRBV11-3 to TRBJ2-2; 9 bases map to TRBD2. The CDR3 is made up of 15 amino acids. CDR1 and CDR2 from the germline V gene are SGHNT and YENEEA. The V and J ends lost 5 bases and 4 bases, in that order; junction bases with no gene match: 5.

As concerns this clone: The DNA holds an ambiguous or unread base, and X denotes its residue. This chain joins TRBV19 and TRBJ2-2, with 8 positions matching TRBD2. The CDR3 spans 15 residues. Looked up from germline, CDR1 is LNHDA and CDR2 is SQIVND (reference sequence). The V and J ends lost 5 bases and 5 bases, in that order; junction bases with no gene match: 7. DNA for the CDR3: TGTGCCAGTAGTTCACRCCCGGGGGGGACCGGGGAGCTGTTTTTT. Its protein is CASSSXPGGTGELFF.

This clone is labeled medium-sized. The genes are TRBV11-1 and TRBJ1-1, with 8 bases that match TRBD1. The J segment lost 1 base and the V segment lost 2 bases, leaving 6 bases of the junction unmatched. CDR1 and CDR2 from the germline V gene are SGHAT and FQDESV (reference sequence). The CDR3 totals 16 residues. In DNA, the CDR3 is TGTGCCAGCAGCTTAACGCCAGGGGGCCGGAACACTGAAGCTTTCTTT. Translated: CASSLTPGGRNTEAFF.

V gene TRBV18 combines with J gene TRBJ2-1; 13 bases match TRBD2. Per germline, CDR1 KGHSH and CDR2 LQKENI. This CDR3 region has 16 residues. The trim removed 0 bases at V and 9 bases at J, leaving 5 bases unmatched. The CDR3 reads CASSPPRTSGSAEQFF. The DNA for the CDR3 is TGTGCCAGCTCACCACCGAGGACTAGCGGGAGTGCTGAGCAGTTCTTC.

This clone was seen a few times. V usage is TRBV2 and J usage is TRBJ1-3, with D unclear. CDR3 size: 16 residues. Germline assignment: CDR1 SNHLY and CDR2 FYNNEI. V was cut by 0 bases and J by 0 bases, with 9 bases left in between. The CDR3 coding sequence is TGTGCCAGCAGTGAAGCCGGCGGAATCTCTGGAAACACCATATATTTT. It is translated as CASSEAGGISGNTIYF.

The chain couples TRBV11-3 to TRBJ2-4, with 7 nucleotides matching TRBD1. V dropped 5 bases and J dropped 0; count of bases not matched to a gene: 7. Germline CDR1 reads SGHNT; CDR2 reads YENEEA. The CDR3 contains 16 residues. The CDR3 DNA reads as TGTGCCAGCAGCCTTCGACAGGGAATAGCCAAAAACATTCAGTACTTC. Translation: CASSLRQGIAKNIQYF.

V usage is TRBV6-8 and J usage is TRBJ1-2, with D possibly TRBD1 on 6 matching bases. This CDR3 is built from 12 residues. Deletions cut 6 bases from V and 6 bases from J, with 11 bases between. Looked up from germline, CDR1 is MNHGY and CDR2 is SAAAGT. The CDR3 sequence: CASRKDRDGYTF. As DNA, the CDR3 is TGTGCCAGCAGGAAGGACAGAGATGGCTACACCTTC.